One sample yielded the 15 T cell receptor beta chains listed below, sequenced in a study of early T cells in non-severe SARS-CoV-2 infection. TCRdb redid the calling of the 5' RACE reads with MiXCR, one entry per CDR3 protein. The sample holds about 80,000 distinct CDR3 sequences, around 11% seen once. Specimen: whole blood. The receptor set was obtained from an adult who was a healthcare worker with PCR-confirmed SARS-CoV-2 infection or an uninfected control (not recorded which).

This clonotype was picked up many times. This sequence joins TRBV5-1 and TRBJ2-2; the D gene is possibly TRBD1 (5 bases). The ends were cut back, 6 bases at V and 1 base at J, with 7 bases in the middle. CDR1 and CDR2 (germline): SGHRS, YFSETQ. The CDR3 length is 13 residues. CDR3 loop: CASNDRNTGELFF. For the CDR3, the DNA is TGCGCCAGCAACGACAGGAACACCGGGGAGCTGTTTTTT.

The chain couples TRBV12-3 or TRBV12-4 to TRBJ1-5; D may be TRBD1 (5 bases). V was shortened by 3 bases and J by 3 bases, with 15 bases between the two germline ends. This CDR3 is 16 amino acids long. The CDR3 sequence is CASSFLGRAFNQPQHF. The CDR3 DNA reads TGTGCCAGCAGTTTCCTCGGCAGGGCCTTCAATCAGCCCCAGCATTTT.

The table lists this clonotype with many counts. The CDR3 DNA reads as TGTGCCAGCAGCACTAGCGTACAGCCAAGCAATCAGCCCCAGCATTTT. Translating it yields CASSTSVQPSNQPQHF. This rearrangement joins TRBV7-8 to TRBJ1-5; D ambiguous. Trimming pared 5 bases from V and 1 base from J, leaving 15 bases between. The CDR3 has 16 amino acids. Looked up from germline, CDR1 is SGHVS and CDR2 is FQNEAQ. Using reference TRBV7-8 and TRBJ1-5 for the parts outside the CDR3, the full variable domain is GAGVSQSPRYKVAKRGQDVALRCDPISGHVSLFWYQQALGQGPEFLTYFQNEAQLDKSGLPSDRFFAERPEGSVSTLKIQRTQQEDSAVYLCASSTSVQPSNQPQHFGDGTRLSIL.

The CDR3 DNA follows: TGTGCCAGCAGCCAAGATCCAGCGGGGCCGCCAGCGGGCGAGCAGTACTTC. Protein: CASSQDPAGPPAGEQYF. The V call is TRBV3-1, the J call TRBJ2-7; 7 positions agree with TRBD2. V dropped 0 bases and J dropped 6; count of bases not matched to a gene: 14. Germline CDR1 reads LGHDT; CDR2 reads YNNKEL (reference sequence). This CDR3 is built from 17 residues.

The chain couples TRBV10-3 to TRBJ2-3, with TRBD1 as a possible D gene (6 bases). Between the trimmed V and J ends, which lost 7 bases and 6 bases, there was a span of 17 bases. Germline-derived CDR1 and CDR2 are ENHRY and SYGVKD. This CDR3 is 14 amino acids long. The CDR3 protein is CAIKQDSRGDTQYF. DNA for the CDR3: TGTGCCATCAAACAGGACAGTCGAGGGGATACGCAGTATTTT.

Many counts were recorded for this clonotype. V gene TRBV19 combines with J gene TRBJ2-5, with TRBD1 as a possible D gene (6 bases). V dropped 4 bases and J dropped 3 bases, with 15 bases sitting between them. The CDR3 runs to 15 residues. From germline, CDR1 is LNHDA and CDR2 SQIVND (reference sequence). The CDR3 is CASSKDSLGEETQYF. In nucleotides, the CDR3 is TGTGCCAGTAGTAAGGACAGCCTCGGGGAAGAGACCCAGTACTTC.

J is TRBJ2-3 and V is TRBV11-3; 10 bases are a match to TRBD2. V shed 2 bases, J shed 1 base, and the junction held 3 bases outside the gene matches. From germline, CDR1 is SGHNT and CDR2 YENEEA. This CDR3 contains 16 residues. CDR3 bases: TGTGCCAGCAGCTTATCTAGCGGGGGCCGCACAGATACGCAGTATTTT. It is translated as CASSLSSGGRTDTQYF. Together with reference TRBV11-3 and TRBJ2-3, the CDR3 gives the full variable domain: EAGVVQSPRYKIIEKKQPVAFWCNPISGHNTLYWYLQNLGQGPELLIRYENEEAVDDSQLPKDRFSAERLKGVDSTLKIQPAELGDSAVYLCASSLSSGGRTDTQYFGPGTRLTVL.

This clonotype has ten or more counts. An end of the junction differs from the germline gene, which may be a read error. The CDR3 DNA follows: TGTGCCAGCAGCCCACCCGGTTGGGATTCGCCCCTCCACTTT. This codes for CASSPPGWDSPLHF. The chain is built from TRBV6-5 and TRBJ1-6; unclear D gene. There are 14 residues in the CDR3. Germline lookup yields CDR1 MNHEY and CDR2 SVGAGI.

This clonotype was seen a handful of times. The rearrangement joins TRBV5-1 to TRBJ2-2; tentatively, D is TRBD2 (5 bases). Between the trimmed V and J ends, which lost 5 bases and 1 base, there was a span of 12 bases. Looked up from germline, CDR1 is SGHRS and CDR2 is YFSETQ. The CDR3 totals 15 residues. DNA for the CDR3: TGCGCCAGCAGGCAGGAGGTGGGGAACACCGGGGAGCTGTTTTTT. Translation: CASRQEVGNTGELFF. The full variable domain, rest sourced from reference TRBV5-1 and TRBJ2-2, is KAGVTQTPRYLIKTRGQQVTLSCSPISGHRSVSWYQQTPGQGLQFLFEYFSETQRNKGNFPGRFSGRQFSNSRSEMNVSTLELGDSALYLCASRQEVGNTGELFFGEGSRLTVL.

There are many counts of this clonotype. J is TRBJ2-5 and V is TRBV2; D uncertain. The V end lost 4 bases, the J end lost 0 bases, and 12 bases lay between the germline ends. CDR1 and CDR2 (germline): SNHLY, FYNNEI. The CDR3 has 15 residues. The CDR3 here is CASSVPAEYQETQYF. CDR3 nucleotide sequence: TGTGCCAGCAGTGTTCCCGCCGAATACCAAGAGACCCAGTACTTC. Together with reference TRBV2 and TRBJ2-5, the CDR3 gives the full variable domain: EPEVTQTPSHQVTQMGQEVILRCVPISNHLYFYWYRQILGQKVEFLVSFYNNEISEKSEIFDDQFSVERPDGSNFTLKIRSTKLEDSAMYFCASSVPAEYQETQYFGPGTRLLVL.

CDR3 in DNA: TGTGCCAGCTCCCTGCGGTTCGGGGAGCTGTTTTTT. Amino acid sequence: CASSLRFGELFF. The V gene is TRBV9, the J gene TRBJ2-2; D ambiguous. The germline V gene has CDR1 SGDLS and CDR2 YYNGEE. The CDR3 is made up of 12 amino acids. V was clipped by 7 bases and J by 7 bases, with 11 bases between them.

This clonotype has more than one count but fewer than ten. The chain carries TRBV30 and TRBJ2-1; 9 nucleotides agree with TRBD1. The CDR3 is 15 amino acids. Germline CDR1 GTSNPN, CDR2 SVGIG (reference sequence). The V segment lost 3 bases and the J segment 9 bases; nucleotides outside the gene matches: 12. CDR3 residues: CAWSLGQGSFGEQFF. Here the CDR3 DNA reads TGTGCCTGGAGCCTAGGACAGGGGTCCTTCGGTGAGCAGTTCTTC.

Ten or more counts support this clonotype. The chain recombines TRBV7-8 with TRBJ2-3; D remains unclear. This CDR3 has 13 amino acids. Germline V gene data show CDR1 as SGHVS and CDR2 as FQNEAQ. Trimming shortened V by 3 bases and J by 1 base, and 5 bases separated the two germline ends. For the CDR3, the DNA is TGTGCCAGCAGCTTGCTGCGCACAGATACGCAGTATTTT. Translating it yields CASSLLRTDTQYF.

In its sample, this clonotype was seen a few times. V and J are TRBV5-4 and TRBJ1-6; tentative D call: TRBD1 (6 bases). The germline V gene encodes CDR1 SGHNT and CDR2 YYREEE (reference sequence). This CDR3 is 14 amino acids long. Trimming stripped 3 bases from V and 10 bases from J, with 14 bases between. The CDR3 here is CASSSGEAGSPLHF. The CDR3 DNA sequence: TGTGCCAGCAGCTCAGGGGAGGCAGGCTCACCCCTCCACTTT.

This clonotype was counted many times. This chain links TRBV6-2 or TRBV6-3 with TRBJ2-7; no clear D gene. V dropped 2 bases and J dropped 0 bases, with 8 bases sitting between them. The germline V gene has CDR1 MNHEY and CDR2 SVGEGT. This CDR3 comprises 14 residues. CDR3 loop: CASSYQPSSYEQYF. The CDR3 region has the DNA TGTGCCAGCAGTTACCAGCCGAGCTCCTACGAGCAGTACTTC.